These 8 T cell receptor beta chains originate from one sample sequenced in a study of response to subunit inactivated influenza vaccine. One entry per CDR3 protein results from TCRdb running MiXCR on the RT-PCR reads. This sample has about 700,000 distinct CDR3 sequences, with over 11% found just once. The sample in question was PBMCs from blood, obtained less than 15 days before vaccination. Every receptor here comes from a man aged 50 to 60 who received an inactivated influenza vaccine.

This clonotype was counted a few times. The chain couples TRBV29-1 to TRBJ1-4; tentatively, D is TRBD1 (6 bases). Trimming took off 7 bases at V and 2 bases at J, with 23 bases between the two ends. Germline CDR1 is SQVTM and CDR2 is ANQGSEA. CDR3 length: 17 amino acids. The CDR3 nucleotides are TGCAGCGCCGGAGGCATGGAGGGGGATCTCACTAATGAAAAACTGTTTTTT. Translating gives CSAGGMEGDLTNEKLFF.

This clonotype showed up many times. The chain joins TRBV5-1 to TRBJ2-3; TRBD1 aligns across 7 bases. With V trimmed by 4 bases and J by 2 bases, 7 bases remained unmatched. Germline-derived CDR1 and CDR2 are SGHRS and YFSETQ. This CDR3 region has 15 residues. The CDR3 sequence: CASSDSQGVTDTQYF. As DNA, the CDR3 is TGCGCCAGCAGCGATTCTCAGGGGGTCACAGATACGCAGTATTTT.

This clonotype has only a few counts. This chain joins TRBV4-3 and TRBJ2-1; D is unclear. With 0 bases removed from V and 7 bases from J, the gap between germline ends came to 10 bases. Germline loops: CDR1 LGHNA, CDR2 YSLEER. This CDR3 comprises 14 residues. CDR3 residues: CASSQEGNWNEQFF. DNA of the CDR3: TGCGCCAGCAGCCAAGAAGGTAACTGGAATGAGCAGTTCTTC.

This clonotype has just a few counts. The chain uses TRBV7-2 and TRBJ2-7; TRBD1 matches at 7 bases. This CDR3 region has 14 residues. V gave up 5 bases and J gave up 3 bases; unmatched junction bases: 7. Germline-derived CDR1 and CDR2 are SGHTA and FQGNSA. CDR3 coding DNA: TGTGCCAGCAGCGCCGACAGGGTCCGCTACGAGCAGTACTTC. Its protein is CASSADRVRYEQYF.

The rearrangement links TRBV27 to TRBJ2-1; perhaps TRBD1 as D (6 bases). The CDR3 has 16 amino acids. Germline V gene sequence: CDR1 MNHEY, CDR2 SMNVEV (reference sequence). V gave up 6 bases and J gave up 9 bases, with 24 bases separating them. The CDR3 reads CASRPLDSNNYGEQFF. CDR3 DNA: TGTGCCAGCAGACCCCTGGACAGTAATAATTATGGTGAGCAGTTCTTC.

This rearrangement joins TRBV6-2 or TRBV6-3 to TRBJ2-1; 9 bases fit TRBD2. This CDR3 has 16 amino acids. CDR1 and CDR2 (germline): MNHEY, SVGEGT. The trim removed 5 bases at V and 4 bases at J, leaving 9 bases unmatched. The CDR3 loop is CASSELAGAFYNEQFF. CDR3 nucleotide sequence: TGTGCCAGCAGTGAGTTAGCGGGGGCTTTTTACAATGAGCAGTTCTTC.

The CDR3 DNA sequence: TGCAGCGTCCGAGCGGGGGGATTAAACAATGAGCAGTTCTTC. It is translated as CSVRAGGLNNEQFF. The chain has TRBV29-1 and TRBJ2-1; 9 bases map to TRBD2. V dropped 6 bases and J dropped 5; count of bases not matched to a gene: 8. CDR3 length: 14 amino acids. CDR1 is SQVTM and CDR2 is ANQGSEA in the germline V gene.

This clonotype showed up just a few times. V and J are TRBV11-2 and TRBJ2-5, with a weak D call TRBD1 (5 bases). The CDR3 has 13 residues. CDR1 is SGHAT and CDR2 is FQNNGV in the germline V gene. V lost 5 bases and J lost 8, with 15 bases in between. CDR3 residues: CASSPTGWRTQYF. The CDR3, as DNA: TGTGCCAGCAGCCCTACAGGATGGAGAACCCAGTACTTC.